The next 27 T cell receptor beta chains were all read from a single sample in a study of T cell responses to AZD1222 COVID-19 vaccine. Clones were read by immunoSEQ multiplex PCR, and TCRdb kept only the in-frame ones, dropping some. The sample records around 88,000 clones, about 90% being singletons. The specimen was peripheral blood, collected on day 0 of AZD1222 vaccination. The receptors were gathered from an adult in good health.

The chain has TRBV19 and TRBJ1-1; TRBD1 agrees at 9 bases. The germline V gene encodes CDR1 LNHDA and CDR2 SQIVND (reference sequence). The CDR3 has 18 amino acids. After removal of 0 bases from V and 4 bases from J, the junction contained 12 bases not matched to a gene. The CDR3, as DNA: TGTGCCAGTAGTATAGATTACGGGACAGGGTTTTCTCCCACTGAAGCTTTCTTT. Its protein product is CASSIDYGTGFSPTEAFF.

This clone was detected a few times. The CDR3 region has the DNA TGTGCCAGCAGCGCCCGGGAAGGAGAGACCCAGTACTTC. It codes for CASSAREGETQYF. V and J are TRBV9 and TRBJ2-5; tentative D call: TRBD2 (5 bases). V lost 3 bases and J 4 bases, leaving 10 bases between the germline ends. This CDR3 has 13 amino acids. Germline V lookup: CDR1 SGDLS, CDR2 YYNGEE.

This chain's CDR3 is CASRFTVVNTGELFF. For the CDR3, the DNA is TGTGCCAGTCGCTTTACGGTGGTTAACACCGGGGAGCTGTTTTTT. The chain combines TRBV19 with TRBJ2-2; no clear D. CDR1 is LNHDA and CDR2 is SQIVND in the germline V gene (reference sequence). Trimming removed 8 bases at V and 2 bases at J, with 15 bases between. CDR3 length equals 15 residues.

The rearrangement links TRBV28 to TRBJ2-3, with a tentative D call TRBD2 (6 bases). CDR3 length: 16 residues. Germline V CDR1 and CDR2: MDHEN, SYDVKM. V lost 5 bases, J lost 1 base, and 16 bases lay in between. CDR3 coding DNA: TGTGCCAGCAGTACCCCCTCGCGGGATGGCACAGATACGCAGTATTTT. Its translation: CASSTPSRDGTDTQYF. Based on the CDR3 plus reference TRBV28 and TRBJ2-3, the full variable domain is DVKVTQSSRYLVKRTGEKVFLECVQDMDHENMFWYRQDPGLGLRLIYFSYDVKMKEKGDIPEGYSVSREKKERFSLILESASTNQTSMYLCASSTPSRDGTDTQYFGPGTRLTVL.

The V call is TRBV5-1, the J call TRBJ2-7; no clear D gene. Germline CDR1 and CDR2: SGHRS and YFSETQ. The CDR3 has 15 residues. Trimming shortened V by 1 base and J by 2 bases, and 13 bases separated the two germline ends. The CDR3 loop reads CASSLFPLETYEQYF. CDR3 nucleotide sequence: TGCGCCAGCAGCTTGTTCCCGTTAGAGACCTACGAGCAGTACTTC.

The rearrangement uses TRBV5-1 and TRBJ1-5; D call uncertain. The CDR3 has 13 amino acids. Germline V CDR1 and CDR2: SGHRS, YFSETQ. The V end was cut by 0 bases, the J end by 3 bases, with 4 bases between. The CDR3 spells CASSLGVNQPQHF. In nucleotides, the CDR3 is TGCGCCAGCAGCTTGGGGGTCAATCAGCCCCAGCATTTT.

The chain is built from TRBV5-1 and TRBJ1-3; 8 bases are a match to TRBD1. Germline lookup yields CDR1 SGHRS and CDR2 YFSETQ. This CDR3 is built from 17 residues. The trim removed 4 bases at V and 0 bases at J, leaving 9 bases unmatched. DNA of the CDR3: TGCGCCAGCAGCAGGCAGGACAGGGCCTCCTCTGGAAACACCATATATTTT. Protein product: CASSRQDRASSGNTIYF. The full variable domain, completed using reference TRBV5-1 and TRBJ1-3, is KAGVTQTPRYLIKTRGQQVTLSCSPISGHRSVSWYQQTPGQGLQFLFEYFSETQRNKGNFPGRFSGRQFSNSRSEMNVSTLELGDSALYLCASSRQDRASSGNTIYFGEGSWLTVV.

V usage is TRBV7-2 and J usage is TRBJ2-7; a possible D gene is TRBD2 (5 bases). V lost 3 bases to trimming and J lost 2 bases, with 14 bases between them. This CDR3 is 15 amino acids long. Per the germline V gene, CDR1 is SGHTA and CDR2 is FQGNSA. CDR3 amino acids: CASSFDPAGAYEQYF. CDR3 sequence (DNA): TGTGCCAGCAGCTTCGATCCTGCGGGCGCCTACGAGCAGTACTTC.

The chain joins TRBV10-3 to TRBJ1-2; D perhaps matches TRBD1 (5 bases). Between the trimmed V and J ends, which lost 6 bases and 2 bases, there was a span of 10 bases. The CDR3 spans 13 residues. Germline loops: CDR1 ENHRY, CDR2 SYGVKD. The CDR3 spells CAISQGLNYGYTF. The CDR3 DNA follows: TGTGCCATCAGCCAGGGACTCAACTATGGCTACACCTTC.

V gene TRBV29-1 combines with J gene TRBJ2-1; 7 bases are a match to TRBD1. The CDR3 sequence is 15 residues long. CDR1 and CDR2 from the germline V gene are SQVTM and ANQGSEA. The J segment lost 0 bases and the V segment lost 6 bases, leaving 8 bases of the junction unmatched. The CDR3 loop is CSVDLTGSSYNEQFF. CDR3 in DNA: TGCAGCGTCGACCTGACAGGGAGCTCCTACAATGAGCAGTTCTTC.

The V and J genes are TRBV6-1 and TRBJ2-3; 9 nucleotides line up with TRBD2. J was trimmed by 6 bases and V by 0 bases; bases with no gene match: 4. This CDR3 spans 15 amino acids. The germline gives CDR1 MNHNS, CDR2 SASEGT. The chain's CDR3 is CASSEARLAVDTQYF. The DNA for the CDR3 is TGTGCCAGCAGTGAAGCGAGACTAGCGGTCGATACGCAGTATTTT.

The V gene is TRBV4-1, the J gene TRBJ2-7; maybe TRBD1 (6 bases). Germline V gives CDR1 MGHRA, CDR2 YSYEKL. The germline V and J ends were trimmed by 4 bases and 0 bases, with 13 bases remaining between them. This CDR3 has 15 residues. The CDR3 bases are TGCGCCAGCAGCCTGGGGGCAGGAAGCTCCTACGAGCAGTACTTC. It encodes CASSLGAGSSYEQYF.

This chain connects TRBV3-1 (or the pseudogene TRBV3-2) to TRBJ2-1; 7 bases fit TRBD1. V lost 1 base, J lost 0 bases, and 15 bases stayed unmatched. The V gene's germline CDR1 is LGHDT and CDR2 YNNKEL (reference sequence). The CDR3 totals 20 residues. CDR3 in DNA: TGTGCCAGCAGCCAAGTAGGGGGCGCAGAAGGTCGGAGCTCCTACAATGAGCAGTTCTTC. Amino acid sequence: CASSQVGGAEGRSSYNEQFF.

DNA for the CDR3: TGTGCCAGTAGTAAAAAGGCTAGCTTCCAAATCCCCGGGGAGCTGTTTTTT. It codes for CASSKKASFQIPGELFF. The chain recombines TRBV19 with TRBJ2-2; a possible D gene is TRBD2 (5 bases). The CDR3 spans 17 residues. Germline V gives CDR1 LNHDA, CDR2 SQIVND (reference sequence). V lost 4 bases to trimming and J lost 6 bases, with 21 bases between them.

This clone was counted a single time. The rearrangement joins TRBV15 to TRBJ2-5, with a possible D match to TRBD1 (5 bases). The CDR3 has 15 residues. Per the germline V gene, CDR1 is LNHNV and CDR2 is YYDKDF (reference sequence). V was pared by 3 bases and J by 1 base, with 12 bases between. In DNA, the CDR3 is TGTGCCACCAGCAGGTCAAAGGGGCTCCAAGAGACCCAGTACTTC. Translated: CATSRSKGLQETQYF.

The chain has TRBV28 and TRBJ1-1; D possibly corresponds to TRBD1 (6 bases). CDR1 is MDHEN and CDR2 is SYDVKM in the germline V gene. The CDR3 is 12 amino acids. Trimming removed 5 bases from V and 7 bases from J, with 11 bases in between. The CDR3: CASSGGLLEAFF. The CDR3 region has the DNA TGTGCCAGCAGTGGGGGGCTACTTGAAGCTTTCTTT.

J is TRBJ1-5 and V is TRBV28, with D hard to call. The V end was cut by 4 bases, the J end by 3 bases, with 13 bases between. The CDR3 runs to 15 residues. The germline V gene encodes CDR1 MDHEN and CDR2 SYDVKM. The CDR3 is CASSSLFKTNQPQHF. The CDR3 DNA reads as TGTGCCAGCAGTTCCCTGTTTAAAACCAATCAGCCCCAGCATTTT. Drawing the rest from reference TRBV28 and TRBJ1-5, the complete variable domain is DVKVTQSSRYLVKRTGEKVFLECVQDMDHENMFWYRQDPGLGLRLIYFSYDVKMKEKGDIPEGYSVSREKKERFSLILESASTNQTSMYLCASSSLFKTNQPQHFGDGTRLSIL.

This clone appeared a single time. The chain links TRBV30 to TRBJ1-1; D remains unclear. The CDR3 covers 12 residues. Germline CDR1 is GTSNPN and CDR2 is SVGIG (reference sequence). V dropped 3 bases and J dropped 0 bases, with 5 bases sitting between them. The CDR3 here is CAWRGLNTEAFF. CDR3 in DNA: TGTGCCTGGAGGGGCTTGAACACTGAAGCTTTCTTT.

This rearrangement joins TRBV18 to TRBJ2-1, with D perhaps TRBD2 (5 bases). Per germline, CDR1 KGHSH and CDR2 LQKENI. The CDR3 is 17 residues long. V was clipped by 3 bases and J by 0 bases, with 15 bases between them. The CDR3 DNA reads as TGTGCCAGCTCACCGATCCCGCCCAGCGGCTCCTACAATGAGCAGTTCTTC. Translated: CASSPIPPSGSYNEQFF. The entire variable domain, with the rest obtained from reference TRBV18 and TRBJ2-1, is as follows: NAGVMQNPRHLVRRRGQEARLRCSPMKGHSHVYWYRQLPEEGLKFMVYLQKENIIDESGMPKERFSAEFPKEGPSILRIQQVVRGDSAAYFCASSPIPPSGSYNEQFFGPGTRLTVL.

This clone came up a few times. The chain employs TRBV10-3 and TRBJ2-2; D not certain. The germline CDR1 and CDR2 sequences are ENHRY and SYGVKD. The CDR3 contains 15 residues. The germline V and J ends were trimmed by 0 bases and 6 bases, with 11 bases remaining between them. The CDR3 nucleotides read TGTGCCATCAGTGAGTCGGCCACACGGGCCGGGGAGCTGTTTTTT. It translates to CAISESATRAGELFF.

The V and J genes are TRBV14 and TRBJ2-3; unclear D gene. V was shortened by 3 bases and J by 2 bases, with 15 bases between the two germline ends. From germline, CDR1 is SGHDN and CDR2 FVKESK. The CDR3 is 16 amino acids. The CDR3 DNA reads as TGTGCCAGCAGCCACGTGGGTAGTAGAACCACAGATACGCAGTATTTT. Translation: CASSHVGSRTTDTQYF.

The chain couples TRBV7-2 to TRBJ1-3; 9 nucleotides line up with TRBD1. CDR3 length: 15 residues. Per germline, CDR1 SGHTA and CDR2 FQGNSA. V was pared by 5 bases and J by 4 bases, with 6 bases of the junction left unmatched. CDR3 amino acids: CASSGGQGTGNTIYF. In nucleotides, the CDR3 is TGTGCCAGCAGCGGCGGACAGGGGACAGGAAACACCATATATTTT.

This clone has a handful of counts. This chain links TRBV7-9 with TRBJ1-4; D gene ambiguous. The V end lost 1 base, the J end lost 8 bases, and 11 bases lay between the germline ends. The CDR3 is 14 residues long. Germline lookup yields CDR1 SEHNR and CDR2 FQNEAQ (reference sequence). CDR3 DNA sequence: TGTGCCAGCAGCTTAGACTTGACCGGCGAAAAACTGTTTTTT. It yields the protein CASSLDLTGEKLFF.

The chain links TRBV11-3 to TRBJ2-1; tentatively, D is TRBD2 (6 bases). CDR1 is SGHNT and CDR2 is YENEEA in the germline V gene. The CDR3 is made up of 15 amino acids. Trimming pared 4 bases from V and 4 bases from J, leaving 14 bases between. DNA of the CDR3: TGTGCCAGCAGCTCGGGGACTCCTGAGTACAATGAGCAGTTCTTC. It is translated as CASSSGTPEYNEQFF. The variable domain in full, with the rest retrieved from reference TRBV11-3 and TRBJ2-1, is EAGVVQSPRYKIIEKKQPVAFWCNPISGHNTLYWYLQNLGQGPELLIRYENEEAVDDSQLPKDRFSAERLKGVDSTLKIQPAELGDSAVYLCASSSGTPEYNEQFFGPGTRLTVL.

This chain connects TRBV6-1 to TRBJ1-1; no definite D call. Trimming took off 0 bases at V and 1 base at J, with 6 bases between the two ends. This CDR3 is built from 14 residues. Germline V CDR1 and CDR2: MNHNS, SASEGT. The CDR3 protein is CASSEARANTEAFF. CDR3 sequence (DNA): TGTGCCAGCAGTGAAGCGAGGGCGAACACTGAAGCTTTCTTT.

V and J are TRBV2 and TRBJ2-3, with a weak D call TRBD2 (5 bases). The CDR3 totals 14 residues. The V gene lost 7 bases and the J gene lost 4 bases, with 15 bases spanning the gap. Germline assignment: CDR1 SNHLY and CDR2 FYNNEI. CDR3 sequence: CASTGGGGSDTQYF. The CDR3 DNA follows: TGTGCCAGCACAGGCGGAGGCGGATCAGATACGCAGTATTTT. The full variable domain, rest sourced from reference TRBV2 and TRBJ2-3, is EPEVTQTPSHQVTQMGQEVILRCVPISNHLYFYWYRQILGQKVEFLVSFYNNEISEKSEIFDDQFSVERPDGSNFTLKIRSTKLEDSAMYFCASTGGGGSDTQYFGPGTRLTVL.

Written as DNA, the CDR3 is TGTGCCACTCAGTCCGGCCCTGGGCAGCCCCAGCATTTT. As protein: CATQSGPGQPQHF. V usage is TRBV24-1 and J usage is TRBJ1-5; D call uncertain. Trimming cost V 10 bases and J 7 bases, with 16 bases left between them. The V gene's germline CDR1 is KGHDR and CDR2 SFDVKD. This CDR3 spans 13 amino acids.